This TCR beta chain was identified during a study of T cell responses to AZD1222 COVID-19 vaccine. About this clone itself: Its antigen is as yet unknown.

Regarding the study as a whole: Just five or six AZD1222 recipients were seropositive at baseline. It should be noted that donors were predominantly white British and more often female, and clonal diversity was possibly underestimated. Targets within unmutated variant regions were reportedly found for nearly half of spike-specific TCRs.

Using immunoSEQ multiplex PCR, the repertoire was profiled, and TCRdb retains in-frame clones only, with some absent. The sample contains under 100,000 clones, approximately 90% of which appear only once. The TCR was taken from an adult who received the AZD1222 COVID-19 vaccine. The sample here was peripheral blood, taken 28 days after the second AZD1222 dose.

The CDR3 is CASSASGGASGETQYF. CDR3 DNA sequence: TGTGCCAGCAGCGCCTCCGGGGGGGCATCTGGGGAGACCCAGTACTTC. V usage is TRBV9 and J usage is TRBJ2-5; TRBD2 matches 8 bases. CDR1 is SGDLS and CDR2 is YYNGEE in the germline V gene. V lost 3 bases, J lost 5 bases, and 12 bases stayed unmatched. The CDR3 runs to 16 residues.